This T cell receptor beta chain was sequenced during a study of PD-1 blockade in classical Hodgkin lymphoma. Study-level results: Diminished baseline TCR diversity has been reported in newly diagnosed patients relative to healthy donors. CD4+ but not CD8+ TCR diversity rose significantly by C4D1. The authors excluded patients who started nivolumab under 1 year after ASCT.

The CDR3 covers 13 residues. V was trimmed by 0 bases and J by 5 bases, leaving 7 bases between them. The germline V gene has CDR1 SGHNT and CDR2 YYREEE (reference sequence). Concerning this clone itself: The antigen is unknown. Different DNA sequences within this sample yield the same CDR3.

Assay: immunoSEQ multiplex PCR; the TCRdb copy retains only in-frame clones and omits some. The table lists about 30,000 clones, over 75% of them singletons. Time point denoted: cycle 4 day 1 (C4D1), after 5 to 7 weeks of nivolumab. Each patient's relapse followed autologous stem cell transplantation, and brentuximab vedotin exposure varied. Best responses fell into complete response, partial response or progressive disease. The sequence came from a human donor with classical Hodgkin lymphoma. V is TRBV5-4 and J is TRBJ2-3; D not resolved. The sample consisted of peripheral blood mononuclear cells (PBMCs), taken before the fourth cycle of nivolumab. CDR3 bases: TGTGCCAGCAGCTTGGAAAGGCGAGATACGCAGTATTTT. This encodes CASSLERRDTQYF.